Each of the 18 T cell receptor beta chains below was sequenced from the same sample in a study of blood T cell repertoires in COVID-19. Data came from immunoSEQ multiplex PCR; TCRdb stores just in-frame clones and leaves some out. The sample holds roughly 120,000 clones; 70% to 90% are singletons and the top ten take about 5%. Material for sequencing was peripheral blood. These receptors came from a human donor in a cohort sampled during active COVID-19.

This clone was seen just once. V gene TRBV10-3 combines with J gene TRBJ2-6; the match to TRBD1 covers 7 bases. Germline assignment: CDR1 ENHRY and CDR2 SYGVKD. The junction had 7 bases not matched to a gene; V was cut back by 11 bases and J by 0 bases. This CDR3 spans 15 amino acids. The CDR3 spells CAVTGELSGANVLTF. In DNA, the CDR3 is TGTGCCGTCACAGGGGAGCTCTCTGGGGCCAACGTCCTGACTTTC.

V usage is TRBV5-1 and J usage is TRBJ1-1, with 9 positions matching TRBD1. V lost 4 bases, J lost 0 bases, and 4 bases stayed unmatched. The CDR3 extends over 15 amino acids. CDR1 is SGHRS and CDR2 is YFSETQ in the germline V gene. The DNA for the CDR3 is TGCGCCAGCAGCCTAACAGGGGGCATGAACACTGAAGCTTTCTTT. Its translation: CASSLTGGMNTEAFF.

J is TRBJ2-3 and V is TRBV6-2 or TRBV6-3, with D perhaps matching TRBD1 (6 bases). This CDR3 contains 16 residues. The V gene lost 6 bases and the J gene lost 2 bases, with 18 bases spanning the gap. Germline V gives CDR1 MNHEY, CDR2 SVGEGT. The DNA for the CDR3 is TGTGCCAGCAGCCCTAGGGGGTCCTCCCCCACAGATACGCAGTATTTT. Translating gives CASSPRGSSPTDTQYF.

The chain uses TRBV9 and TRBJ1-5, with 8 bases fitting TRBD1. The V gene's germline CDR1 is SGDLS and CDR2 YYNGEE. The CDR3 is made up of 13 amino acids. Germline trimming cut 3 bases from V and 7 bases from J; bases unmatched to any gene: 3. CDR3 nucleotide sequence: TGTGCCAGCAGCGGGACAGGGAACCAGCCCCAGCATTTT. This codes for CASSGTGNQPQHF.

The gene calls are TRBV5-1 and TRBJ2-7; 13 nucleotides match TRBD2. CDR3 length equals 16 residues. CDR1 is SGHRS, CDR2 YFSETQ, per germline. V shed 2 bases, J shed 6 bases, and the junction held 8 bases outside the gene matches. CDR3 in DNA: TGCGCCAGCAGCTTTGGGGGACTAGCGGGGCGTTCCGAGCAGTACTTC. Amino acids: CASSFGGLAGRSEQYF.

A single count supports this clone. CDR3 bases: TGTGCCAGCAGTTGGCCCGGACAGGTGAACACTGAAGCTTTCTTT. Encoded protein: CASSWPGQVNTEAFF. V is TRBV6-6 and J is TRBJ1-1, with 7 nucleotides matching TRBD1. V lost 4 bases to trimming and J lost 0 bases; unmatched junction nucleotides: 5. Germline assignment: CDR1 MNHNY and CDR2 SVGAGI (reference sequence). This CDR3 has 15 amino acids.

This rearrangement joins TRBV20-1 to TRBJ1-1; D unresolved. CDR3 size: 11 residues. The germline CDR1 and CDR2 sequences are DFQATT and SNEGSKA (reference sequence). V was clipped by 2 bases and J by 2 bases, with 3 bases between them. The CDR3 region is CSARSNTEAFF. The DNA for the CDR3 is TGCAGTGCTAGATCTAACACTGAAGCTTTCTTT.

The chain links TRBV25-1 to TRBJ2-2, with 7 bases that match TRBD1. The CDR3 runs 15 residues. The trim removed 4 bases at V and 0 bases at J, leaving 2 bases unmatched. Germline CDR1 reads MGHDK; CDR2 reads SYGVNS. The CDR3, as DNA: TGTGCCAGCAGTGGACAGGGCTCGAACACCGGGGAGCTGTTTTTT. It yields the protein CASSGQGSNTGELFF.

The chain recombines TRBV29-1 with TRBJ1-1; D may be TRBD1 (5 bases). V was clipped by 3 bases and J by 3 bases, with 11 bases between them. Germline V gene lookup returns CDR1 SQVTM and CDR2 ANQGSEA. The CDR3 is made up of 13 amino acids. The CDR3 bases are TGCAGCGTTGAGCGGGACCGTTACACTGAAGCTTTCTTT. It codes for CSVERDRYTEAFF.

The chain recombines TRBV6-6 with TRBJ1-2; 8 positions match TRBD1. The V segment lost 2 bases and the J segment 6 bases; nucleotides outside the gene matches: 11. This CDR3 spans 16 amino acids. Germline CDR1 and CDR2: MNHNY and SVGAGI (reference sequence). The CDR3 DNA is TGTGCCAGCAGTTACCCACTCGGACAGGGTGGACATGGCTACACCTTC. It yields the protein CASSYPLGQGGHGYTF.

The CDR3 sequence: CASSPRLAGILYNEQFF. Written as DNA, the CDR3 is TGTGCCAGCAGCCCTAGACTAGCGGGGATCCTCTACAATGAGCAGTTCTTC. The rearrangement joins TRBV9 to TRBJ2-1, with 11 bases fitting TRBD2. The CDR3 consists of 17 residues. Germline values: CDR1 SGDLS, CDR2 YYNGEE. After removal of 4 bases from V and 3 bases from J, the junction contained 9 bases not matched to a gene.

This clone was counted between two and nine times. The chain joins TRBV7-9 to TRBJ2-2, with 10 nucleotides matching TRBD1. This CDR3 comprises 14 residues. V lost 4 bases and J lost 5; bases outside the gene matches: 1. Germline assignment: CDR1 SEHNR and CDR2 FQNEAQ (reference sequence). In DNA, the CDR3 is TGTGCCAGCAGCTGGACAGGGGGGACCGGGGAGCTGTTTTTT. Its translation: CASSWTGGTGELFF.

The chain recombines TRBV15 with TRBJ2-7; D not resolved. The CDR3 has 14 amino acids. V was shortened by 0 bases and J by 1 base, with 7 bases between the two germline ends. Germline V lookup: CDR1 LNHNV, CDR2 YYDKDF (reference sequence). The CDR3 coding sequence is TGTGCCACCAGCAGAGATGTCCAGTCCTACGAGCAGTACTTC. Translation gives CATSRDVQSYEQYF.

This clone has just a few counts. The rearrangement joins TRBV3-1 (or the pseudogene TRBV3-2) to TRBJ2-6, with 10 bases that match TRBD1. CDR1 is LGHDT, CDR2 YNNKEL, per germline (reference sequence). After removal of 3 bases from V and 2 bases from J, the junction contained 13 bases not matched to a gene. The CDR3 is 20 amino acids. The CDR3 DNA follows: TGTGCCAGCAGCCACCTCCCAACCGGACAGGGGGGTGCTGGGGCCAACGTCCTGACTTTC. Its translation is CASSHLPTGQGGAGANVLTF.

The chain employs TRBV28 and TRBJ1-2; D possibly corresponds to TRBD1 (5 bases). With 5 bases removed from V and 4 bases from J, the gap between germline ends came to 8 bases. Per the germline V gene, CDR1 is MDHEN and CDR2 is SYDVKM. The CDR3 covers 12 residues. Here the CDR3 DNA reads TGTGCCAGCAGTGCGACAGTCTATGGCTACACCTTC. It encodes CASSATVYGYTF.

There are many counts of this clone. The chain carries TRBV9 and TRBJ1-1; a possible D gene is TRBD1 (5 bases). Trimming left V 3 bases short and J 2 bases short, with 11 bases between. The CDR3 consists of 14 residues. The germline V gene encodes CDR1 SGDLS and CDR2 YYNGEE. The CDR3 reads CASSATRANTEAFF. The CDR3 DNA reads TGTGCCAGCAGCGCGACCAGGGCTAACACTGAAGCTTTCTTT.

The chain joins TRBV30 to TRBJ2-2, with D possibly TRBD2 on 5 matching bases. V was clipped by 4 bases and J by 6 bases, with 9 bases between them. Germline V gives CDR1 GTSNPN, CDR2 SVGIG (reference sequence). The CDR3 covers 12 residues. The CDR3 DNA sequence: TGTGCCTGGAATATACTAGCCGGGGAGCTGTTTTTT. Translating gives CAWNILAGELFF.

The V and J genes are TRBV7-6 and TRBJ2-7; 9 bases line up with TRBD1. Per germline, CDR1 SGHVS and CDR2 FNYEAQ. The CDR3 spans 15 residues. Trimming removed 6 bases from V and 0 bases from J; junction bases left unmatched: 6. DNA of the CDR3: TGTGCCAGCAGTTCACAGGGGGCGAGCTCCTACGAGCAGTACTTC. It is translated as CASSSQGASSYEQYF.